A single sample is the source of the 26 T cell receptor beta chains below, sequenced in a study of control samples from healthy donors and cancer patients. Generated by immunoSEQ multiplex PCR, the TCRdb table keeps only in-frame clones and is missing some. The sample consists of 140,000 to 150,000 clones, around 90% of them appearing once. Material for sequencing was blood. These receptors were collected from a man younger than 40 in good health.

J is TRBJ1-6 and V is TRBV6-5; no definite D call. This CDR3 region has 13 residues. The germline V and J ends were trimmed by 7 bases and 10 bases, with 14 bases remaining between them. Germline V gives CDR1 MNHEY, CDR2 SVGAGI. The CDR3 region is CASMRGIGSPLHF. The CDR3 coding sequence is TGTGCCAGCATGCGAGGGATCGGGTCACCCCTCCACTTT.

The genes are TRBV6-5 and TRBJ2-3; TRBD2 matches 8 bases. Germline CDR1 reads MNHEY; CDR2 reads SVGAGI. This CDR3 region has 15 residues. The ends lost 5 bases at V and 0 bases at J; junction bases unmatched: 4. CDR3 DNA sequence: TGTGCCAGCAGTCGTAGCGGGACTAGCACAGATACGCAGTATTTT. Protein: CASSRSGTSTDTQYF.

The chain employs TRBV6-2 or TRBV6-3 and TRBJ2-1; no clear D. Germline V gene lookup returns CDR1 MNHEY and CDR2 SVGEGT. Trimming stripped 3 bases from V and 4 bases from J, with 13 bases between. This CDR3 contains 15 residues. CDR3 sequence: CASSYSGRNYNEQFF. CDR3 nucleotide sequence: TGTGCCAGCAGTTATTCGGGTCGGAATTACAATGAGCAGTTCTTC.

This rearrangement joins TRBV21-1 to TRBJ2-5. TRBV21-1 constitutes a pseudogene. The CDR3 totals 10 residues. CDR3 in amino acids: CARRDETQYF. As DNA, the CDR3 is TGTGCCAGGAGAGACGAGACCCAGTACTTC.

The chain uses TRBV11-3 and TRBJ2-2, with 11 bases identical to TRBD2. The trim removed 5 bases at V and 1 base at J, leaving 3 bases unmatched. Germline V lookup: CDR1 SGHNT, CDR2 YENEEA. The length of the CDR3 is 16 residues. The CDR3 protein is CASSPTSGRNTGELFF. The CDR3, as DNA: TGTGCCAGCAGCCCTACTAGCGGGAGGAACACCGGGGAGCTGTTTTTT.

This chain links TRBV6-6 with TRBJ1-5; a possible D gene is TRBD1 (5 bases). The CDR3 length is 13 residues. CDR1 is MNHNY, CDR2 SVGAGI, per germline (reference sequence). V was shortened by 6 bases and J by 4 bases, with 10 bases between the two germline ends. The CDR3 sequence is CASRGTLNQPQHF. The CDR3 region has the DNA TGTGCCAGCAGGGGGACTTTAAATCAGCCCCAGCATTTT.

This CDR3 reads CASSSPRAGARWVMSTDTQYF. DNA for the CDR3: TGCGCCAGCAGCTCCCCAAGAGCGGGGGCGCGGTGGGTGATGAGCACAGATACGCAGTATTTT. The chain uses TRBV5-1 and TRBJ2-3; 8 positions match TRBD2. Germline V gene data show CDR1 as SGHRS and CDR2 as YFSETQ. The V segment lost 3 bases and the J segment 0 bases; nucleotides outside the gene matches: 21. This CDR3 region has 21 residues.

The rearrangement uses TRBV2 and TRBJ1-1; D possibly corresponds to TRBD1 (5 bases). In germline, CDR1 is SNHLY, CDR2 FYNNEI. V lost 2 bases to trimming and J lost 10 bases, with 11 bases between them. This CDR3 region has 12 residues. The CDR3 sequence is CASSERGFLAFF. The CDR3 DNA sequence: TGTGCCAGCAGTGAAAGGGGTTTCTTAGCTTTCTTT.

This clone was detected once. J is TRBJ2-3 and V is TRBV21-1; the table's D gene call, TRBD1, was not cross checked with the DNA. TRBV21-1 is a documented pseudogene. CDR3 length: 16 amino acids. The CDR3 DNA reads TGTGCCAGCCCCGGGGGAAGGGGGCGCCGCACAGATACGCAGTATTTT. Its translation is CASPGGRGRRTDTQYF.

The J gene is TRBJ1-2, the V gene TRBV5-4, with 7 positions matching TRBD1. There are 14 residues in the CDR3. CDR1 SGHNT and CDR2 YYREEE come from the germline V gene (reference sequence). The junction had 11 bases not matched to a gene; V was cut back by 4 bases and J by 8 bases. The CDR3 reads CASSLGQEQEGYTF. CDR3 in DNA: TGTGCCAGCAGCCTAGGACAGGAACAGGAGGGCTACACCTTC.

The rearrangement links TRBV12-5 to TRBJ1-1; tentative D call: TRBD1 (6 bases). The V and J ends lost 6 bases and 5 bases respectively, with 13 bases between them. The germline CDR1 and CDR2 sequences are LGHNT and FRNRAP. This CDR3 has 13 residues. The CDR3 DNA follows: TGTGCTAGTGGGCATAATCAGGGGACTGAAGCTTTCTTT. This codes for CASGHNQGTEAFF.

CDR3 loop: CATSPLAGGLGELFF. CDR3 in DNA: TGCGCCACCTCCCCCCTAGCGGGAGGCCTAGGGGAGCTGTTTTTT. The V and J genes are TRBV5-1 and TRBJ2-2; 11 bases are shared with TRBD2. Germline V gives CDR1 SGHRS, CDR2 YFSETQ. Trimming removed 9 bases from V and 8 bases from J; junction bases left unmatched: 12. The CDR3 loop spans 15 amino acids.

The chain recombines TRBV4-2 with TRBJ2-3; TRBD2 matches 9 bases. Per germline, CDR1 LGHNA and CDR2 YNFKEQ. The CDR3 has 16 residues. The V and J ends lost 1 base and 2 bases, in that order; junction bases with no gene match: 4. The CDR3 DNA reads TGTGCCAGCAGCCAAGCGCGGGGGGGATCCACAGATACGCAGTATTTT. Its protein product is CASSQARGGSTDTQYF.

CDR3 DNA: TGTGCCAGCAGTGATACGGGTGGCTACAATGAGCAGTTCTTC. Translated: CASSDTGGYNEQFF. The chain recombines TRBV6-1 with TRBJ2-1; no definite D call. Germline V gives CDR1 MNHNS, CDR2 SASEGT. Trimming removed 3 bases at V and 3 bases at J, with 9 bases between. The CDR3 length is 14 residues.

J is TRBJ1-5 and V is TRBV6-2 or TRBV6-3; the D is unclear. The germline V gene encodes CDR1 MNHEY and CDR2 SVGEGT. Trimming stripped 6 bases from V and 4 bases from J, with 10 bases between. The CDR3 runs to 13 residues. DNA of the CDR3: TGTGCCAGCAGCCTTGGGGTAAATCAGCCCCAGCATTTT. This codes for CASSLGVNQPQHF.

The chain links TRBV11-3 to TRBJ2-7; 10 bases line up with TRBD1. Trimming removed 4 bases from V and 4 bases from J; junction bases left unmatched: 7. The germline gives CDR1 SGHNT, CDR2 YENEEA. This CDR3 spans 15 amino acids. The DNA of the CDR3 is TGTGCCAGCAGCTCACCGGGACAGGGGCTATACGAGCAGTACTTC. The encoded protein is CASSSPGQGLYEQYF. Filled out from reference TRBV11-3 and TRBJ2-7, the complete variable domain reads EAGVVQSPRYKIIEKKQPVAFWCNPISGHNTLYWYLQNLGQGPELLIRYENEEAVDDSQLPKDRFSAERLKGVDSTLKIQPAELGDSAVYLCASSSPGQGLYEQYFGPGTRLTVT.

A word on this clone: Sequence at one end of the junction differs from germline and may be a read error. J is TRBJ1-1 and V is TRBV27, with D maybe TRBD1 (5 bases). CDR1 is MNHEY, CDR2 SMNVEV, per germline (reference sequence). The CDR3 is made up of 14 amino acids. The CDR3 sequence: CASSISLEWGKAFF. As DNA, the CDR3 is TGTGCCAGCAGTATATCCTTGGAGTGGGGGAAAGCTTTCTTT.

The rearrangement links TRBV19 to TRBJ1-2; a weak D match, TRBD1 (5 bases). Deletions cut 1 base from V and 2 bases from J, with 8 bases between. The CDR3 has 14 residues. CDR1 and CDR2 (germline): LNHDA, SQIVND (reference sequence). The CDR3 bases are TGTGCCAGTAGTATAGGGGCAGGGAACTATGGCTACACCTTC. It specifies CASSIGAGNYGYTF. The full variable domain, with the rest looked up from reference TRBV19 and TRBJ1-2, is DGGITQSPKYLFRKEGQNVTLSCEQNLNHDAMYWYRQDPGQGLRLIYYSQIVNDFQKGDIAEGYSVSREKKESFPLTVTSAQKNPTAFYLCASSIGAGNYGYTFGSGTRLTVV.

This chain connects TRBV5-6 to TRBJ2-2; 7 bases align to TRBD1. The trim removed 4 bases at V and 5 bases at J, leaving 2 bases unmatched. The germline CDR1 and CDR2 sequences are SGHDT and YYEEEE. This CDR3 is built from 13 residues. The CDR3 is CASSLTGTGELFF. CDR3 bases: TGTGCCAGCAGCCTGACAGGGACCGGGGAGCTGTTTTTT.

The chain carries TRBV5-1 and TRBJ2-1; 12 bases line up with TRBD2. Trimming removed 4 bases from V and 7 bases from J; junction bases left unmatched: 12. Germline assignment: CDR1 SGHRS and CDR2 YFSETQ. This CDR3 has 17 amino acids. CDR3 DNA sequence: TGCGCCAGCAGCCCGACGGGGGCTAGCGGGAGGGTTAATGAGCAGTTCTTC. Its protein product is CASSPTGASGRVNEQFF.

The chain employs TRBV10-3 and TRBJ1-1, with a possible D match to TRBD1 (6 bases). CDR3 length: 12 amino acids. From germline, CDR1 is ENHRY and CDR2 SYGVKD. Trimming took 7 bases from V and 4 from J, leaving 10 bases between them. CDR3 nucleotide sequence: TGTGCCATCACTAAAGGGGGCACTGAAGCTTTCTTT. This encodes CAITKGGTEAFF.

Only a few counts were recorded for this clone. V gene TRBV6-1 combines with J gene TRBJ1-1; the D gene is possibly TRBD1 (6 bases). The CDR3 loop spans 13 amino acids. The ends were cut back, 3 bases at V and 3 bases at J, with 8 bases in the middle. Germline CDR1 and CDR2: MNHNS and SASEGT. CDR3 in amino acids: CASSEGAHTEAFF. CDR3 in DNA: TGTGCCAGCAGTGAGGGGGCGCACACTGAAGCTTTCTTT.

This clone was seen many times. The chain employs TRBV24-1 and TRBJ2-5; D is perhaps TRBD1 (6 bases). The CDR3 contains 17 residues. Trimming removed 5 bases at V and 2 bases at J, with 20 bases between. CDR1 and CDR2 from the germline V gene are KGHDR and SFDVKD. The CDR3 region is CATSGPRGGDPQETQYF. The CDR3 DNA is TGTGCCACCAGTGGCCCTCGAGGGGGAGACCCACAAGAGACCCAGTACTTC.

V gene TRBV2 combines with J gene TRBJ1-1; D remains ambiguous. Germline V gene sequence: CDR1 SNHLY, CDR2 FYNNEI. Trimming removed 8 bases at V and 4 bases at J, with 14 bases between. The CDR3 length is 13 residues. The CDR3 here is CASELVESTEAFF. In nucleotides, the CDR3 is TGTGCCAGCGAGTTAGTGGAATCCACTGAAGCTTTCTTT.

This sequence joins TRBV30 and TRBJ1-5; D unresolved. The CDR3 consists of 14 residues. Germline loops: CDR1 GTSNPN, CDR2 SVGIG (reference sequence). Deletions cut 1 base from V and 0 bases from J, with 7 bases between. DNA for the CDR3: TGTGCCTGGAGTGATTTCCTTAGCAATCAGCCCCAGCATTTT. It specifies CAWSDFLSNQPQHF.

This clone was recorded a few times. This chain links TRBV4-1 with TRBJ2-5; a possible D gene is TRBD1 (5 bases). The CDR3 length is 17 residues. The V gene's germline CDR1 is MGHRA and CDR2 YSYEKL. Trimming removed 1 base at V and 1 base at J, with 16 bases between. The CDR3 DNA follows: TGCGCCAGCAGCCAAGTAGGGGCCGCAGGTGCCCAAGAGACCCAGTACTTC. Protein sequence: CASSQVGAAGAQETQYF.